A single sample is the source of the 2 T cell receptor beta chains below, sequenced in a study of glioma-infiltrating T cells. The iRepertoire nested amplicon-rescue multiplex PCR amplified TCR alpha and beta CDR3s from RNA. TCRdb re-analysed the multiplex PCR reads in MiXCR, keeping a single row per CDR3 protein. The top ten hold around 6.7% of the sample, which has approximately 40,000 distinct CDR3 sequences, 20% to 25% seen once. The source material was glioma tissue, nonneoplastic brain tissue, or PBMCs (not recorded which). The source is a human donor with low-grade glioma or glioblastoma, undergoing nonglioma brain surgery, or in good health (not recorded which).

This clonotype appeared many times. CDR3 sequence reads: CASSIQGSTDTQYF. CDR3 DNA sequence: TGTGCCAGTAGTATTCAGGGGAGCACAGATACGCAGTATTTT. This chain joins TRBV19 and TRBJ2-3, with D tentatively TRBD1 (6 bases). The CDR3 loop spans 14 amino acids. V was trimmed by 3 bases and J by 0 bases, leaving 7 bases between them. In germline, CDR1 is LNHDA, CDR2 SQIVND (reference sequence).

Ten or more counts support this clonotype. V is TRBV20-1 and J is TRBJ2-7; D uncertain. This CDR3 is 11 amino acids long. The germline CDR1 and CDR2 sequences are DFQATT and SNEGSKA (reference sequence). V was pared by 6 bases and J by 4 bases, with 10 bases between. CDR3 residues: CSAETGYEQYF. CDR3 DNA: TGCAGTGCGGAGACGGGTTACGAGCAGTACTTC.